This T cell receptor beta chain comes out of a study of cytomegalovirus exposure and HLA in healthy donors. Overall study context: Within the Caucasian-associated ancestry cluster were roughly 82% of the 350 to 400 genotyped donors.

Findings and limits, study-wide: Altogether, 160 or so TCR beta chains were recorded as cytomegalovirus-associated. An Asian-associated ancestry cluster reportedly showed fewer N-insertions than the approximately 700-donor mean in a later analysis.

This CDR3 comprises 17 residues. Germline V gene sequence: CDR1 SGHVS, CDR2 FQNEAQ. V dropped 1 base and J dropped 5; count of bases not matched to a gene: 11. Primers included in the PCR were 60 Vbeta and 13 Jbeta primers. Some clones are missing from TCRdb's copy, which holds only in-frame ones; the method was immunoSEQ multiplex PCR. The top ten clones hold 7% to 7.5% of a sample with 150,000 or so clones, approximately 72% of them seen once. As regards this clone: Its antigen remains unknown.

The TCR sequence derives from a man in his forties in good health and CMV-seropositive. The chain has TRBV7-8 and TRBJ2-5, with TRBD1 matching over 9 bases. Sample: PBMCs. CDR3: CASSLGGPDRGGETQYF. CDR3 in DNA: TGTGCCAGCAGCTTAGGGGGTCCGGACAGGGGAGGGGAGACCCAGTACTTC.